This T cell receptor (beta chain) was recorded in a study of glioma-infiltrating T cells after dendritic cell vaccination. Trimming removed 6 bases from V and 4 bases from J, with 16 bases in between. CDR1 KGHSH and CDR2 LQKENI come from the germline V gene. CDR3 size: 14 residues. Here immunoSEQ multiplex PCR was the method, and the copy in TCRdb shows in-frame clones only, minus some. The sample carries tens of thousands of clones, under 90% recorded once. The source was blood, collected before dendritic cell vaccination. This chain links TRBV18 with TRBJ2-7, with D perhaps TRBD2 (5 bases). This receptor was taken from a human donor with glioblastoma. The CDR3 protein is CASSPNRGQYEQYF. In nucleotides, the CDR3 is TGTGCCAGCTCCCCAAACCGGGGTCAGTACGAGCAGTACTTC.